This T cell receptor beta chain is from a study of ipilimumab plus nivolumab after autologous stem cell transplantation. Study overall: The DLBCL cohort had primary refractory and relapsed disease, with 18-month progression-free survival of around 84% and 29%.

The ends were cut back, 0 bases at V and 3 bases at J, with 15 bases in the middle. The CDR3 is 16 residues long. Germline V gene lookup returns CDR1 SQVTM and CDR2 ANQGSEA. The repertoire was sequenced with immunoSEQ multiplex PCR; TCRdb's copy has only in-frame clones and lacks some. The sample lists 15,000 to 20,000 clones; around 82% were seen once. The receptor's source is a male donor with diffuse large B-cell lymphoma. The specimen comprised PBMCs, sampled in a trial of ipilimumab plus nivolumab as post-transplant consolidation. The chain combines TRBV29-1 with TRBJ2-1, with D perhaps given as TRBD1 or TRBD2 (5 bases each). This chain's CDR3 is CSVEDRGPFLYNEQFF. CDR3 bases: TGCAGCGTTGAAGATAGGGGACCGTTCCTCTACAATGAGCAGTTCTTC.